The 22 T cell receptor beta chains listed next were all sequenced from one sample in a study of cytomegalovirus exposure and HLA in healthy donors. This table comes from immunoSEQ multiplex PCR, and its TCRdb copy is limited to in-frame clones, with some not included. The top ten clones hold over 0.95% of a sample with approximately 260,000 clones, 65% to 90% of them seen once. Sequenced material: PBMCs. Receptors originate from a young woman in good health and CMV-seronegative.

The chain combines TRBV30 with TRBJ1-2, with D perhaps TRBD1 (5 bases). V lost 3 bases to trimming and J lost 7 bases, with 12 bases between them. Germline CDR1 GTSNPN, CDR2 SVGIG (reference sequence). The CDR3 has 12 amino acids. The CDR3 loop reads CAWSSDISGYTF. CDR3 nucleotides: TGTGCCTGGAGCTCGGACATTAGTGGCTACACCTTC.

This rearrangement joins TRBV9 to TRBJ1-5, with D hard to call. Per the germline V gene, CDR1 is SGDLS and CDR2 is YYNGEE. This CDR3 has 15 residues. Between the trimmed V and J ends, which lost 0 bases and 7 bases, there was a span of 14 bases. The CDR3 here is CASSVELYGSQPQHF. In DNA, the CDR3 is TGTGCCAGCAGCGTAGAACTATATGGGTCCCAGCCCCAGCATTTT.

This chain's CDR3 is CSVEDGGSYEQYF. DNA of the CDR3: TGCAGCGTTGAAGATGGGGGCAGCTACGAGCAGTACTTC. This chain connects TRBV29-1 to TRBJ2-7; the D gene is possibly TRBD1 (6 bases). Trimming stripped 0 bases from V and 3 bases from J, with 9 bases between. Germline loops: CDR1 SQVTM, CDR2 ANQGSEA. The CDR3 spans 13 residues.

The chain joins TRBV6-5 to TRBJ2-7, with D maybe TRBD1 (5 bases). The germline CDR1 and CDR2 sequences are MNHEY and SVGAGI. This CDR3 comprises 16 residues. The V gene lost 0 bases and the J gene lost 2 bases, with 14 bases spanning the gap. CDR3 sequence reads: CASSYSRQDNAYEQYF. In nucleotides, the CDR3 is TGTGCCAGCAGTTACTCACGGCAGGACAACGCCTACGAGCAGTACTTC.

This clone was counted only a few times. V usage is TRBV9 and J usage is TRBJ1-2; 10 nucleotides line up with TRBD1. Germline V gene lookup returns CDR1 SGDLS and CDR2 YYNGEE. The CDR3 covers 15 residues. With 7 bases clipped from V and 7 bases from J, the junction kept 13 bases outside the gene matches. CDR3 region: CASRTLRGTGVGYTF. CDR3 nucleotide sequence: TGTGCCAGCCGCACCCTAAGGGGGACAGGGGTTGGCTACACCTTC.

The CDR3, as DNA: TGTGCCAGCAGTCCAACAGGTCAAGTTGAGCAGTTCTTC. Translated: CASSPTGQVEQFF. This chain connects TRBV28 to TRBJ2-1, with a tentative D call TRBD1 (5 bases). V lost 5 bases and J lost 9, with 14 bases in between. This CDR3 has 13 residues. The germline V gene encodes CDR1 MDHEN and CDR2 SYDVKM.

The chain combines TRBV6-4 with TRBJ2-2, with 7 bases aligning to TRBD2. V lost 4 bases and J lost 4; bases outside the gene matches: 6. Germline V gene sequence: CDR1 MRHNA, CDR2 SNTAGT. CDR3 length equals 15 residues. The CDR3 is CASSVSGLGTGELFF. The CDR3 DNA reads TGTGCCAGCAGTGTATCAGGACTAGGCACCGGGGAGCTGTTTTTT.

The sample holds one count of this clone. V usage is TRBV30 and J usage is TRBJ2-5, with 7 bases matching TRBD2. Germline trimming cut 2 bases from V and 0 bases from J; bases unmatched to any gene: 12. CDR1 is GTSNPN and CDR2 is SVGIG in the germline V gene (reference sequence). CDR3 length: 17 residues. The CDR3 nucleotides read TGTGCCTGGAGTCGGGGAGACCGGCGGGGGAACCAAGAGACCCAGTACTTC. This sequence encodes CAWSRGDRRGNQETQYF.

The rearrangement joins TRBV28 to TRBJ1-2, with 9 bases matching TRBD1. V was pared by 3 bases and J by 3 bases, with 8 bases of the junction left unmatched. This CDR3 has 16 residues. Germline values: CDR1 MDHEN, CDR2 SYDVKM. In nucleotides, the CDR3 is TGTGCCAGCAGTTTTGCAGGGAACAGGGGGCACTATGGCTACACCTTC. It yields the protein CASSFAGNRGHYGYTF.

The CDR3 DNA sequence: TGTGCCAGCAGCTCGCCTATGTGGACAACGAACACCGGGGAGCTGTTTTTT. It specifies CASSSPMWTTNTGELFF. The rearrangement links TRBV11-2 to TRBJ2-2; the D gene is possibly TRBD1 (5 bases). This CDR3 contains 17 residues. The V gene's germline CDR1 is SGHAT and CDR2 FQNNGV. The V end was cut by 4 bases, the J end by 0 bases, with 15 bases between.

The V call is TRBV6-6, the J call TRBJ2-5; 8 bases are shared with TRBD2. The CDR3 sequence is 14 residues long. Germline CDR1 and CDR2: MNHNY and SVGAGI (reference sequence). The V segment lost 7 bases and the J segment 5 bases; nucleotides outside the gene matches: 9. CDR3 sequence reads: CASKKAGEGETQYF. Written as DNA, the CDR3 is TGTGCCAGCAAGAAAGCGGGGGAAGGGGAGACCCAGTACTTC.

The rearrangement links TRBV5-1 to TRBJ2-3, with TRBD2 matching over 11 bases. From germline, CDR1 is SGHRS and CDR2 YFSETQ. CDR3 length: 20 amino acids. V was pared by 6 bases and J by 0 bases, with 18 bases of the junction left unmatched. In DNA, the CDR3 is TGCGCCAGCACCCCCTCGGGGGGGACTAGCGGCCCTCTAAGCACAGATACGCAGTATTTT. This sequence encodes CASTPSGGTSGPLSTDTQYF.

This chain uses TRBV10-2 with TRBJ2-7; possible D gene TRBD2, 7 bases. Trimming took 2 bases from V and 3 from J, leaving 11 bases between them. This CDR3 spans 14 amino acids. Germline CDR1 is WSHSY and CDR2 is SAAADI. CDR3 sequence: CASSEGGASYEQYF. The CDR3 region has the DNA TGCGCCAGCAGTGAGGGGGGGGCAAGCTACGAGCAGTACTTC.

This chain links TRBV5-1 with TRBJ2-7, with 8 bases fitting TRBD1. The CDR3 spans 15 residues. Per the germline V gene, CDR1 is SGHRS and CDR2 is YFSETQ. With 6 bases clipped from V and 6 bases from J, the junction kept 14 bases outside the gene matches. CDR3 sequence (DNA): TGCGCCAGCAACCCAGGGGGCGCGTCGAGGTCCGAGCAGTACTTC. Its translation: CASNPGGASRSEQYF.

The J gene is TRBJ1-1, the V gene TRBV7-9, with D possibly matching TRBD1 (6 bases). Germline V CDR1 and CDR2: SEHNR, FQNEAQ (reference sequence). The CDR3 extends over 17 amino acids. V lost 5 bases, J lost 0 bases, and 19 bases lay in between. CDR3 region: CASSVGQLGRMNTEAFF. In DNA form, the CDR3 reads TGTGCCAGCAGCGTTGGACAGCTCGGGCGCATGAACACTGAAGCTTTCTTT.

The rearrangement uses TRBV5-1 and TRBJ1-1; 10 bases line up with TRBD1. The V gene end was trimmed by 0 bases and the J gene end by 5 bases; junction bases not matched to a gene: 13. The germline CDR1 and CDR2 sequences are SGHRS and YFSETQ. This CDR3 has 18 amino acids. The CDR3 sequence is CASSLAGTGEYWWTEAFF. The CDR3 region has the DNA TGCGCCAGCAGCTTGGCAGGGACAGGGGAGTATTGGTGGACTGAAGCTTTCTTT.

The rearrangement joins TRBV6-5 to TRBJ1-3; the D gene is possibly TRBD1 (6 bases). With 7 bases removed from V and 0 bases from J, the gap between germline ends came to 13 bases. CDR1 is MNHEY and CDR2 is SVGAGI in the germline V gene. The CDR3 is made up of 15 amino acids. CDR3 nucleotide sequence: TGTGCCAGCACCCCAGGGGTTATCTCTGGAAACACCATATATTTT. It specifies CASTPGVISGNTIYF.

This chain joins TRBV7-2 and TRBJ1-5; 7 bases align to TRBD1. Germline CDR1 is SGHTA and CDR2 is FQGNSA. This CDR3 is 15 amino acids long. V lost 6 bases and J lost 5; bases outside the gene matches: 10. CDR3 sequence reads: CASSPEGQLYQPQHF. DNA of the CDR3: TGTGCCAGCAGTCCAGAGGGACAGCTATATCAGCCCCAGCATTTT.

This chain connects TRBV7-6 to TRBJ1-2, with 11 bases fitting TRBD1. Losses at the gene ends were 3 bases for V and 6 bases for J; bases not matched to a gene: 9. This CDR3 contains 16 residues. CDR1 is SGHVS, CDR2 FNYEAQ, per germline. The CDR3 nucleotides are TGTGCCAGCAGCTTTGGGGGAGTGGGACAGGGGGATGGCTACACCTTC. It specifies CASSFGGVGQGDGYTF. Full variable domain (remainder filled in from reference TRBV7-6 and TRBJ1-2): GAGVSQSPRYKVTKRGQDVALRCDPISGHVSLYWYRQALGQGPEFLTYFNYEAQQDKSGLPNDRFSAERPEGSISTLTIQRTEQRDSAMYRCASSFGGVGQGDGYTFGSGTRLTVV.

This clone was observed once. The rearrangement joins TRBV29-1 to TRBJ2-7; 7 bases are a match to TRBD1. Germline V lookup: CDR1 SQVTM, CDR2 ANQGSEA. The V and J ends lost 6 bases and 3 bases, in that order; junction bases with no gene match: 8. This CDR3 region has 13 residues. The CDR3 DNA reads as TGCAGCGTAGAAATGACAGGGTACTACGAGCAGTACTTC. This gives the protein CSVEMTGYYEQYF.

This clone was observed a few times. The chain is built from TRBV7-2 and TRBJ1-5; a weak D match, TRBD1 (5 bases). V lost 5 bases to trimming and J lost 6 bases, with 14 bases between them. This CDR3 spans 14 amino acids. The germline gives CDR1 SGHTA, CDR2 FQGNSA. In nucleotides, the CDR3 is TGTGCCAGCAGCACGGCAGGGCTGGGTCAGCCCCAGCATTTT. Its protein product is CASSTAGLGQPQHF.

Points on this clone: Other DNA sequences in this sample translate to the same CDR3. This sequence joins TRBV9 and TRBJ2-7; TRBD2 agrees at 8 bases. V shed 2 bases, J shed 4 bases, and the junction held 5 bases outside the gene matches. Germline-derived CDR1 and CDR2 are SGDLS and YYNGEE. The CDR3 covers 14 residues. CDR3 bases: TGTGCCAGCAGCGTCGGCGGGGGGACGTACGAGCAGTACTTC. Encoded protein: CASSVGGGTYEQYF.